These 21 T cell receptor beta chains originate from one sample sequenced in a study of blood T cell repertoires in COVID-19. Clones were read by immunoSEQ multiplex PCR, and TCRdb kept only the in-frame ones, dropping some. Among about 370,000 clones listed, more than 80% were seen once. The material sequenced was PBMCs or T cells enriched from blood (not recorded which). These receptors were taken from a man aged 18 to 30 who had recovered from COVID-19.

V gene TRBV12-3 or TRBV12-4 combines with J gene TRBJ1-1; no clear D gene. CDR3 length: 12 residues. Trimming left V 4 bases short and J 2 bases short, with 5 bases between. The CDR3 nucleotides are TGTGCCAGCAGTTGGGCAAACACTGAAGCTTTCTTT. Translated: CASSWANTEAFF.

The chain is built from TRBV5-1 and TRBJ2-2; 7 positions match TRBD1. Losses at the gene ends were 4 bases for V and 2 bases for J; bases not matched to a gene: 5. The CDR3 runs to 15 residues. From germline, CDR1 is SGHRS and CDR2 YFSETQ. The CDR3 coding sequence is TGCGCCAGCAGCGGGGACAGACCAAACACCGGGGAGCTGTTTTTT. Translation gives CASSGDRPNTGELFF.

This sequence joins TRBV2 and TRBJ2-7, with TRBD2 identical over 8 bases. The CDR3 has 17 residues. V shed 6 bases, J shed 3 bases, and the junction held 16 bases outside the gene matches. CDR1 and CDR2 (germline): SNHLY, FYNNEI. The CDR3 reads CASSTHVTSGIFYEQYF. CDR3 DNA sequence: TGTGCCAGCAGCACCCATGTAACTAGCGGTATTTTCTACGAGCAGTACTTC.

This chain uses TRBV5-1 with TRBJ2-1; 11 nucleotides agree with TRBD2. Germline values: CDR1 SGHRS, CDR2 YFSETQ. The junction had 9 bases not matched to a gene; V was cut back by 4 bases and J by 3 bases. The CDR3 consists of 17 residues. CDR3: CASSVPTGTSGYNEQFF. The DNA for the CDR3 is TGCGCCAGCAGCGTGCCTACCGGGACTAGCGGCTACAATGAGCAGTTCTTC.

The rearrangement joins TRBV4-3 to TRBJ2-7; 7 bases agree with TRBD1. CDR1 and CDR2 from the germline V gene are LGHNA and YSLEER. V gave up 2 bases and J gave up 0 bases; unmatched junction bases: 7. The length of the CDR3 is 16 residues. CDR3 sequence (DNA): TGCGCCAGCAGCCAATCCCGCCGGGACAGCTCCTACGAGCAGTACTTC. It encodes CASSQSRRDSSYEQYF.

In DNA, the CDR3 is TGTGCCAGCAGTGCACGGACAGGGCCTAGCAATCAGCCCCAGCATTTT. Translated: CASSARTGPSNQPQHF. This chain uses TRBV2 with TRBJ1-5; 8 nucleotides match TRBD1. The CDR3 has 16 residues. V shed 4 bases and J 0 bases; nucleotides not matched to a gene: 5. Germline CDR1 and CDR2: SNHLY and FYNNEI.

The chain combines TRBV6-5 with TRBJ2-1, with a tentative D call TRBD1 (6 bases). V shed 4 bases and J shed 5 bases, with 12 bases lying between them. Germline V gene lookup returns CDR1 MNHEY and CDR2 SVGAGI. The CDR3 spans 14 residues. CDR3: CASSSRDRNNEQFF. DNA for the CDR3: TGTGCCAGCAGTTCCAGAGACAGGAACAATGAGCAGTTCTTC.

The chain is built from TRBV9 and TRBJ2-1; TRBD2 agrees at 8 bases. The CDR3 is 15 residues long. The V segment lost 1 base and the J segment 6 bases; nucleotides outside the gene matches: 6. Germline V gene data show CDR1 as SGDLS and CDR2 as YYNGEE. CDR3 amino acids: CASSVSGSFANEQFF. Written as DNA, the CDR3 is TGTGCCAGCAGCGTAAGCGGGAGCTTTGCCAATGAGCAGTTCTTC.

This chain joins TRBV19 and TRBJ1-6; D possibly corresponds to TRBD1 (6 bases). V was pared by 5 bases and J by 5 bases, with 16 bases between. This CDR3 is built from 16 residues. Germline values: CDR1 LNHDA, CDR2 SQIVND (reference sequence). The CDR3 here is CASSPLGGTNNSPLHF. CDR3 sequence (DNA): TGTGCCAGTAGTCCCCTCGGGGGGACAAATAATTCACCCCTCCACTTT.

V and J are TRBV24-1 and TRBJ2-3, with D maybe TRBD1 (6 bases). The CDR3 spans 15 residues. Germline V gene sequence: CDR1 KGHDR, CDR2 SFDVKD. V was trimmed by 1 base and J by 3 bases, leaving 10 bases between them. CDR3 coding DNA: TGTGCCACCAGTGATTTTGGGGGCGGGACAGATACGCAGTATTTT. Protein: CATSDFGGGTDTQYF.

J is TRBJ2-5 and V is TRBV12-3 or TRBV12-4, with D tentatively TRBD2 (6 bases). The V end lost 2 bases, the J end lost 4 bases, and 8 bases lay between the germline ends. This CDR3 has 13 amino acids. For the CDR3, the DNA is TGTGCCAGCAGTTTACGGAGGGTAGAGACCCAGTACTTC. Its protein is CASSLRRVETQYF.

V usage is TRBV19 and J usage is TRBJ2-7, with TRBD1 as a possible D gene (5 bases). The CDR3 totals 14 residues. From germline, CDR1 is LNHDA and CDR2 SQIVND (reference sequence). V lost 4 bases and J 0 bases, leaving 10 bases between the germline ends. As DNA, the CDR3 is TGTGCCAGTAGTAATGGGGCGAGCTCCTACGAGCAGTACTTC. Translated: CASSNGASSYEQYF.

The chain combines TRBV6-5 with TRBJ1-1; 8 bases line up with TRBD1. V was pared by 5 bases and J by 6 bases, with 8 bases of the junction left unmatched. Germline-derived CDR1 and CDR2 are MNHEY and SVGAGI. The CDR3 is 14 residues long. The CDR3 DNA reads TGTGCCAGCAGTCTCAGGGGGCGCATCCCTGAAGCTTTCTTT. Its protein product is CASSLRGRIPEAFF.

The rearrangement uses TRBV19 and TRBJ1-4; weak D call: TRBD1 (6 bases). CDR1 is LNHDA, CDR2 SQIVND, per germline (reference sequence). The CDR3 has 15 amino acids. V lost 3 bases and J lost 5, with 13 bases in between. CDR3 protein: CASSIRQAPNEKLFF. CDR3 bases: TGTGCCAGTAGTATCCGACAGGCTCCGAATGAAAAACTGTTTTTT.

The V call is TRBV5-6, the J call TRBJ2-1; TRBD2 matches 12 bases. Germline V gene lookup returns CDR1 SGHDT and CDR2 YYEEEE. The CDR3 extends over 15 amino acids. Trimming cost V 3 bases and J 5 bases; bases outside gene matches: 3. The CDR3 bases are TGTGCCAGCAGCTCTCTAGCGGGAGGGGACAATGAGCAGTTCTTC. Protein product: CASSSLAGGDNEQFF.

Written as DNA, the CDR3 is TGTGCCAGCAGTTACCTAGGTGAGCAGTTCTTC. Its translation: CASSYLGEQFF. V is TRBV6-2 or TRBV6-3 and J is TRBJ2-1; no reliable D call. This CDR3 comprises 11 residues. The germline V and J ends were trimmed by 2 bases and 9 bases, with 5 bases remaining between them. Germline lookup yields CDR1 MNHEY and CDR2 SVGEGT.

The chain combines TRBV19 with TRBJ1-1, with TRBD1 matching 9 bases. Germline CDR1 reads LNHDA; CDR2 reads SQIVND (reference sequence). CDR3 length: 15 amino acids. J gave up 2 bases and V 5 bases, and 6 bases lay outside the gene matches. DNA of the CDR3: TGTGCCAGTAGTTTAAACAGGGGGCATAACACTGAAGCTTTCTTT. Protein sequence: CASSLNRGHNTEAFF.

This clone is a singleton in its sample. The rearrangement joins TRBV9 to TRBJ2-1; a weak D match, TRBD2 (6 bases). The CDR3 has 14 amino acids. Trimming left V 4 bases short and J 7 bases short, with 15 bases between. CDR1 is SGDLS, CDR2 YYNGEE, per germline. The CDR3 nucleotides are TGTGCCAGCAGCTTCGGGGACTCACAAAATGAGCAGTTCTTC. Protein: CASSFGDSQNEQFF.

The chain combines TRBV7-8 with TRBJ2-2, with 11 nucleotides matching TRBD1. CDR1 SGHVS and CDR2 FQNEAQ come from the germline V gene. Unmatched junction bases numbered 4, after V lost 5 bases and J lost 5 bases. This CDR3 region has 15 residues. The CDR3 DNA follows: TGTGCCAGCAGCCTCCGGGACAGGGGGACCGGGGAGCTGTTTTTT. Protein: CASSLRDRGTGELFF.

This chain links TRBV19 with TRBJ1-4; 7 bases are shared with TRBD1. With V trimmed by 4 bases and J by 0 bases, 2 bases remained unmatched. The germline V gene has CDR1 LNHDA and CDR2 SQIVND (reference sequence). The CDR3 covers 15 residues. The CDR3 bases are TGTGCCAGTAGTAAGCAGGGGGCAACTAATGAAAAACTGTTTTTT. It is translated as CASSKQGATNEKLFF.

Only one count was recorded for this clone. The chain employs TRBV4-3 and TRBJ2-1; perhaps TRBD2 as D (5 bases). This CDR3 has 15 amino acids. With 4 bases removed from V and 2 bases from J, the gap between germline ends came to 12 bases. Germline V gene lookup returns CDR1 LGHNA and CDR2 YSLEER. The CDR3 DNA reads as TGCGCCAGCAGCCCCCCGGGGAGACCCTACAATGAGCAGTTCTTC. It codes for CASSPPGRPYNEQFF.